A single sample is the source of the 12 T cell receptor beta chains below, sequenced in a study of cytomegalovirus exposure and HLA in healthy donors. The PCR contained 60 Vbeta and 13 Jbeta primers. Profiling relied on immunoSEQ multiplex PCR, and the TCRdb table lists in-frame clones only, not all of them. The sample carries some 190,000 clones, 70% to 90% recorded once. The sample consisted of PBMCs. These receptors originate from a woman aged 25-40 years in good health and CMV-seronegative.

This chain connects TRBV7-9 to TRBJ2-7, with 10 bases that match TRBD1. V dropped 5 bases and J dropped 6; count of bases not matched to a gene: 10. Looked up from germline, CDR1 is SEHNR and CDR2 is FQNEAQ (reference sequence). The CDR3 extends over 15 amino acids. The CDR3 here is CASSRFRQGASEQYF. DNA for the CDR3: TGTGCCAGCAGCCGATTCCGACAGGGGGCATCCGAGCAGTACTTC.

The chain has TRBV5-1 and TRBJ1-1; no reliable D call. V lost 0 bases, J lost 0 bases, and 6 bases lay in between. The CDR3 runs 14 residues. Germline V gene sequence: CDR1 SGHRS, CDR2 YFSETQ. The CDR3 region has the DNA TGCGCCAGCAGCTTGGACCAGATGAACACTGAAGCTTTCTTT. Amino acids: CASSLDQMNTEAFF.

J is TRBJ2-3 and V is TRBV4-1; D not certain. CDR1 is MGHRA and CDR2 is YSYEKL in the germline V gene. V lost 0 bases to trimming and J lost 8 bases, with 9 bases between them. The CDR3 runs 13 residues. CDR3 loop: CASSQEVVATQYF. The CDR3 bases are TGCGCCAGCAGCCAAGAAGTGGTAGCTACGCAGTATTTT.

CDR3 in amino acids: CASSLTSASYEQYF. Here the CDR3 DNA reads TGTGCCAGCAGCCTGACTAGCGCCTCCTACGAGCAGTACTTC. The rearrangement joins TRBV6-1 to TRBJ2-7; 8 positions agree with TRBD2. Losses at the gene ends were 6 bases for V and 0 bases for J; bases not matched to a gene: 4. The germline gives CDR1 MNHNS, CDR2 SASEGT. The CDR3 runs to 14 residues.

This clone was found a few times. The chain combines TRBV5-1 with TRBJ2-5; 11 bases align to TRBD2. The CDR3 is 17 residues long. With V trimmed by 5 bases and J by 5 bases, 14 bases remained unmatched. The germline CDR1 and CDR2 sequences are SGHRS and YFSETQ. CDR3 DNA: TGCGCCAGCAGACCCGGGACTAGCGGAGAGCTGGGGGAGACCCAGTACTTC. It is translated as CASRPGTSGELGETQYF.

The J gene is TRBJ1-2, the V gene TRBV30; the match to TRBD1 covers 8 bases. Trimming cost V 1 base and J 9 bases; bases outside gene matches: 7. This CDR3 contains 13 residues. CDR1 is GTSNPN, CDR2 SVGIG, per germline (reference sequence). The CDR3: CAWSAGGEGSYTF. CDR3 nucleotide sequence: TGTGCCTGGAGTGCAGGGGGCGAGGGGAGCTACACCTTC.

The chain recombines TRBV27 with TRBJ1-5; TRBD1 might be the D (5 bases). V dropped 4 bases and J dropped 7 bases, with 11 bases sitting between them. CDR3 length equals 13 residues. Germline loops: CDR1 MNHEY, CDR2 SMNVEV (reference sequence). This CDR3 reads CASSWGRGQPQHF. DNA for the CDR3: TGTGCCAGCAGTTGGGGCCGAGGCCAGCCCCAGCATTTT.

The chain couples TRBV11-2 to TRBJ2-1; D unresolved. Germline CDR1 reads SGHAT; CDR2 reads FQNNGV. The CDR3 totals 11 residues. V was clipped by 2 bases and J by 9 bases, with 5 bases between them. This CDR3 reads CASSLNREQFF. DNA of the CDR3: TGTGCCAGCAGCTTAAATCGTGAGCAGTTCTTC. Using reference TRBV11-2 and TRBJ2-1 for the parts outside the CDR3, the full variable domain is EAGVAQSPRYKIIEKRQSVAFWCNPISGHATLYWYQQILGQGPKLLIQFQNNGVVDDSQLPKDRFSAERLKGVDSTLKIQPAKLEDSAVYLCASSLNREQFFGPGTRLTVL.

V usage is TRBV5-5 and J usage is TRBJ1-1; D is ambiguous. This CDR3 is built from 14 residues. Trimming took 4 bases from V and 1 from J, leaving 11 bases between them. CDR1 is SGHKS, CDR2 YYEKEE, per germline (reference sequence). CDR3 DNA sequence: TGTGCCAGCAGCCCACAGATCTCGAACACTGAAGCTTTCTTT. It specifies CASSPQISNTEAFF. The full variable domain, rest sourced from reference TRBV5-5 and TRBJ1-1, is DAGVTQSPTHLIKTRGQQVTLRCSPISGHKSVSWYQQVLGQGPQFIFQYYEKEERGRGNFPDRFSARQFPNYSSELNVNALLLGDSALYLCASSPQISNTEAFFGQGTRLTVV.

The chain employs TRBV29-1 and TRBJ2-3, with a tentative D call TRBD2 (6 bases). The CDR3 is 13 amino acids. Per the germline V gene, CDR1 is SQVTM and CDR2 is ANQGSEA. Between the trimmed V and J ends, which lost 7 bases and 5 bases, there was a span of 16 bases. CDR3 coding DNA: TGCAGCGCGAAGGACGGAGGGAGAGATACGCAGTATTTT. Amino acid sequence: CSAKDGGRDTQYF.

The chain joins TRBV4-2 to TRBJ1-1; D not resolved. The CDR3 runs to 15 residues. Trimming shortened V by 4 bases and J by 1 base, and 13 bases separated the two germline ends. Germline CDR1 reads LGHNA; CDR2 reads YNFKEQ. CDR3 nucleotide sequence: TGTGCCAGCAGCCCGCTCAGAGGGTGGAACACTGAAGCTTTCTTT. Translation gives CASSPLRGWNTEAFF.

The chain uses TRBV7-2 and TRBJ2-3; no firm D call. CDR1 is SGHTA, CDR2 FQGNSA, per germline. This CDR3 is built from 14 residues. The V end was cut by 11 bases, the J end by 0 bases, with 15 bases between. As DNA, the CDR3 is TGTGCCCGCAAGATCGGCGGAAGCACAGATACGCAGTATTTT. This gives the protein CARKIGGSTDTQYF.